This T cell receptor beta chain stems from a study of T cells in Graves' hyperthyroidism and ophthalmopathy. General study points: Among thyroid clonotypes expanded above 0.001, most also appeared in blood.

Amplified TCR beta CDR3 regions derived from RNA transcripts. When the TCR CDR3 underwent first-round RT-PCR, the HTBI primer set was used. TCRdb passed the multiplex PCR reads through MiXCR, listing each CDR3 protein once. The table includes fewer than 500,000 distinct CDR3 sequences, roughly 14% detected once. Lactation, pregnancy, other autoimmune disease or uncontrolled infection led to exclusion of patients. This blood was taken when hyperthyroidism was first diagnosed, before any ophthalmopathy symptoms existed. The authors obtained PBMCs from roughly 10 ml of fresh peripheral blood. The table lists this clonotype with many counts. Its antigen is currently unknown. The CDR3 is made up of 17 amino acids. The ends were cut back, 0 bases at V and 0 bases at J, with 14 bases in the middle. The germline V gene has CDR1 SGHAT and CDR2 FQNNGV.

The chain employs TRBV11-2 and TRBJ1-1; perhaps TRBD1 as D (5 bases). Sequenced input: blood. This sequence originates from a man aged 30-40 years with Graves' hyperthyroidism that later progressed to Graves' ophthalmopathy. CDR3 DNA: TGTGCCAGCAGCTTAGATCAGGCAGGGCCTATGAACACTGAAGCTTTCTTT. Its protein is CASSLDQAGPMNTEAFF.